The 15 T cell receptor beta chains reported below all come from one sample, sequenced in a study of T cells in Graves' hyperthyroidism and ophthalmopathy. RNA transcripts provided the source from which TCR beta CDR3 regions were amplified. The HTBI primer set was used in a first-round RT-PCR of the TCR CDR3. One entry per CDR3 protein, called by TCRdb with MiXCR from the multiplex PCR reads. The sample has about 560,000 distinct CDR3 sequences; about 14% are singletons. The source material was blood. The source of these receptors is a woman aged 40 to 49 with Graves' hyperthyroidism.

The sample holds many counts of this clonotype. The CDR3 region is CAWSFRTDLTSGIYNEQFF. The CDR3 DNA reads TGTGCCTGGAGTTTCCGAACCGACCTGACTAGCGGGATCTACAATGAGCAGTTCTTC. V usage is TRBV30 and J usage is TRBJ2-1, with 11 bases lining up with TRBD2. J lost 3 bases, V lost 2 bases, and 15 bases had no gene match. In germline, CDR1 is GTSNPN, CDR2 SVGIG (reference sequence). CDR3 size: 19 residues.

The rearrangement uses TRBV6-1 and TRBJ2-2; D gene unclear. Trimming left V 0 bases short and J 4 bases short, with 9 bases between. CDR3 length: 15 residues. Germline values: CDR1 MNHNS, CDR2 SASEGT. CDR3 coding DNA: TGTGCCAGCAGTGAAGCGCAAACAGCCACCGGGGAGCTGTTTTTT. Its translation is CASSEAQTATGELFF.

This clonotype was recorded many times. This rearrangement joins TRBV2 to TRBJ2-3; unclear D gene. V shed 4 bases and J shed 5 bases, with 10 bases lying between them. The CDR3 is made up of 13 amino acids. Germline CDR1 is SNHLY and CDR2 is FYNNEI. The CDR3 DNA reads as TGTGCCAGCAGTGCCTCACGGAAAGATACGCAGTATTTT. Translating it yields CASSASRKDTQYF.

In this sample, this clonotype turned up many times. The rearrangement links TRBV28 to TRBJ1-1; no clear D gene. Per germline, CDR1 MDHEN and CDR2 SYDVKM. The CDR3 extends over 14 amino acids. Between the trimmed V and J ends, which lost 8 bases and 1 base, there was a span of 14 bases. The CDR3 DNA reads TGTGCCAGCGGTGATCCGGAAAGGAACACTGAAGCTTTCTTT. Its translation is CASGDPERNTEAFF.

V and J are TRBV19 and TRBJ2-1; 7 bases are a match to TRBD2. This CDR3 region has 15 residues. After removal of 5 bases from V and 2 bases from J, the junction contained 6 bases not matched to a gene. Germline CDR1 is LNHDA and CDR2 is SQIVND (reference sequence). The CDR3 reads CASSPEGGTYNEQFF. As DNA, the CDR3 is TGTGCCAGTAGTCCGGAGGGAGGGACCTACAATGAGCAGTTCTTC.

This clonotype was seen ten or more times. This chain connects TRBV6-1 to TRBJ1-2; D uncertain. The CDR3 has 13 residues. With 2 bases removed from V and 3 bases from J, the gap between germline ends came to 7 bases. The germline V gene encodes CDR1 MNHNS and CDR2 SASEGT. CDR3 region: CASSERAHYGYTF. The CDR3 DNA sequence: TGTGCCAGCAGTGAACGGGCCCACTATGGCTACACCTTC.

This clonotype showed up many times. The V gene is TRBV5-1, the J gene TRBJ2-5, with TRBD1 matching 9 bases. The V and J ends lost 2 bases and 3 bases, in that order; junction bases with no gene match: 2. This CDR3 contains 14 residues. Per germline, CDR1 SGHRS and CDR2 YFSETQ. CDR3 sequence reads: CASSLQGAEETQYF. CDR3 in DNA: TGCGCCAGCAGCTTACAGGGGGCCGAAGAGACCCAGTACTTC.

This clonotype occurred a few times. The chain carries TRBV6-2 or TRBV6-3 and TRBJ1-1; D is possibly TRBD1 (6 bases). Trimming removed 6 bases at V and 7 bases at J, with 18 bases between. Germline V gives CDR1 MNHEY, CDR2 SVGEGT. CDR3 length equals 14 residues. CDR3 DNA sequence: TGTGCCAGCAGCAGCGGGACAACGACTTTTGAAGCTTTCTTT. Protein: CASSSGTTTFEAFF.

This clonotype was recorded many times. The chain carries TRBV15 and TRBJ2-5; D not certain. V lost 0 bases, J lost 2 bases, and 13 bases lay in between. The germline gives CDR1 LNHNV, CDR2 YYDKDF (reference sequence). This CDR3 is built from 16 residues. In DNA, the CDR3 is TGTGCCACCAGCAGAGATCATGCGACCACTCAAGAGACCCAGTACTTC. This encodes CATSRDHATTQETQYF.

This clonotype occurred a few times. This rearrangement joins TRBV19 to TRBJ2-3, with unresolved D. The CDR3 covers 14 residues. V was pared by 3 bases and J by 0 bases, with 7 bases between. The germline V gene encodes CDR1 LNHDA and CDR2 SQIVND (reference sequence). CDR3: CASSIVASTDTQYF. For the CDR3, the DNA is TGTGCCAGTAGTATCGTGGCTAGCACAGATACGCAGTATTTT. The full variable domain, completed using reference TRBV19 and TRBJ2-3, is DGGITQSPKYLFRKEGQNVTLSCEQNLNHDAMYWYRQDPGQGLRLIYYSQIVNDFQKGDIAEGYSVSREKKESFPLTVTSAQKNPTAFYLCASSIVASTDTQYFGPGTRLTVL.

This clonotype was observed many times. The CDR3 loop is CATSESGAGSDNEQFF. CDR3 nucleotides: TGTGCCACCAGTGAGTCCGGTGCAGGGTCGGACAATGAGCAGTTCTTC. The chain employs TRBV24-1 and TRBJ2-1; D perhaps matches TRBD1 (5 bases). The V and J ends lost 4 bases and 5 bases respectively, with 17 bases between them. CDR3 length: 16 residues. Per the germline V gene, CDR1 is KGHDR and CDR2 is SFDVKD.

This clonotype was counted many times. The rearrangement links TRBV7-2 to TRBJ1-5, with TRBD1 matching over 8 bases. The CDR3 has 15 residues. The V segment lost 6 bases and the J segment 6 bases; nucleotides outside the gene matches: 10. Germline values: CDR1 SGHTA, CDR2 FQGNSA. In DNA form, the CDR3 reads TGTGCCAGCAGTGGGGGACAGGCGTTGGGTCAGCCCCAGCATTTT. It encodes CASSGGQALGQPQHF.

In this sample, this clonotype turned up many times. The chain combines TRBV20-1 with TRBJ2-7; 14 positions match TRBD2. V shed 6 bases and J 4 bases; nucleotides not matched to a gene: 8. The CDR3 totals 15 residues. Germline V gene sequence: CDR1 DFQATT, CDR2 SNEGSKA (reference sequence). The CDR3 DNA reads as TGCAGTGCCGGGACTAGCGGGAGTTGGGCTTACGAGCAGTACTTC. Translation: CSAGTSGSWAYEQYF.

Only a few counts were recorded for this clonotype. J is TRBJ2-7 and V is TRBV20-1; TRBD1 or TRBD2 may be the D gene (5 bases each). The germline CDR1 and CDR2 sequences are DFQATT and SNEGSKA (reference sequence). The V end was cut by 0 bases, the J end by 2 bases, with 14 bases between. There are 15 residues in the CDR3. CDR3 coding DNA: TGCAGTGCTAGAGATACCCGAGGGGACCCCTACGAGCAGTACTTC. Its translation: CSARDTRGDPYEQYF.

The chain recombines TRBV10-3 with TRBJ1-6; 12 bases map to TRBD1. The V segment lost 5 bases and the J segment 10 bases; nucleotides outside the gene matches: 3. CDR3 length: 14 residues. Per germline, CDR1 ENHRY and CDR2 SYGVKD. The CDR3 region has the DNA TGTGCCATCAGTTTGGGACAGGGGGCCTCACCCCTCCACTTT. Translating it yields CAISLGQGASPLHF.